These 27 T cell receptor beta chains originate from one sample sequenced in a study of monozygotic twins with inflammatory bowel disease. With the 5' RACE reads reprocessed, TCRdb shows one record per CDR3 protein and no DNA. The repertoire table contains about 330,000 distinct CDR3 sequences. Sequenced: blood. These receptors came from a human donor with ulcerative colitis or Crohn's disease, or a healthy co-twin of an affected twin (not recorded which).

J is TRBJ2-1 and V is TRBV7-3; the TCRdb D gene call, TRBD2, has no DNA to confirm it. The CDR3 length is 20 residues. The V gene's germline CDR1 is SGHTA and CDR2 FQGTGA. The CDR3 protein is CASSWLADFIDGGSYNEQFF.

This CDR3 is CSARTSGTYEQYF. The gene calls are TRBV20-1 and TRBJ2-7; no DNA is available, so the TRBD2 call from TCRdb remains unchecked. The CDR3 consists of 13 residues. CDR1 DFQATT and CDR2 SNEGSKA come from the germline V gene (reference sequence).

The chain joins TRBV5-1 to TRBJ1-5. Germline CDR1 reads SGHRS; CDR2 reads YFSETQ. The CDR3 consists of 14 residues. CDR3 region: CASISQVGNQPQHF.

This chain uses TRBV7-9 with TRBJ1-6. This CDR3 region has 16 residues. The germline gives CDR1 SEHNR, CDR2 FQNEAQ (reference sequence). CDR3 sequence reads: CASSSERQIVESPLHF.

CDR3 residues: CASSFPGTDYSNQPQHF. The V and J genes are TRBV12-3 or TRBV12-4 and TRBJ1-5; TCRdb designates TRBD1, a call that cannot be tested without DNA. This CDR3 is 17 amino acids long.

The rearrangement uses TRBV5-1 and TRBJ2-5; the D call of TRBD2 rests on TCRdb alone, since no DNA is present to check it. The CDR3 is 13 residues long. Germline-derived CDR1 and CDR2 are SGHRS and YFSETQ. The CDR3 protein is CASSFERQETQYF.

This chain joins TRBV20-1 and TRBJ2-1. The CDR3 is made up of 16 amino acids. CDR1 and CDR2 (germline): DFQATT, SNEGSKA (reference sequence). The CDR3 region is CSARDMVRSSYNEQFF.

The V and J genes are TRBV10-3 and TRBJ1-3; the TCRdb D gene call, TRBD1, has no DNA to confirm it. The CDR3 length is 13 residues. CDR1 and CDR2 from the germline V gene are ENHRY and SYGVKD. CDR3 residues: CAISGTAGNTIYF.

This chain links TRBV18 with TRBJ2-2. CDR1 and CDR2 from the germline V gene are KGHSH and LQKENI. This CDR3 contains 15 residues. The CDR3 protein is CASSPTHLGTGELFF.

The chain has TRBV29-1 and TRBJ2-3; the D gene TCRdb calls, TRBD1, cannot be checked with no DNA. The length of the CDR3 is 16 residues. The V gene's germline CDR1 is SQVTM and CDR2 ANQGSEA. CDR3 protein: CSVLKGNGPYTDTQYF.

V is TRBV30 and J is TRBJ2-3. The CDR3 is made up of 16 amino acids. The germline CDR1 and CDR2 sequences are GTSNPN and SVGIG (reference sequence). The chain's CDR3 is CAWSVPSRILTDTQYF.

V is TRBV27 and J is TRBJ2-2; TCRdb picks TRBD1, but there is no DNA to check that call. The length of the CDR3 is 15 residues. Germline lookup yields CDR1 MNHEY and CDR2 SMNVEV (reference sequence). CDR3 loop: CASSMNWDNTGELFF.

The chain has TRBV20-1 and TRBJ2-5; the D call of TRBD1 rests on TCRdb alone, since no DNA is present to check it. Germline loops: CDR1 DFQATT, CDR2 SNEGSKA (reference sequence). This CDR3 contains 15 residues. CDR3 amino acids: CSAREGTGGWETQYF.

V gene TRBV29-1 combines with J gene TRBJ1-2; TCRdb proposes TRBD1, but this gene call is untestable without DNA. The CDR3 is 13 amino acids. The germline CDR1 and CDR2 sequences are SQVTM and ANQGSEA. This CDR3 is CSVEGGRPGDYTF. Full variable domain (remainder filled in from reference TRBV29-1 and TRBJ1-2): SAVISQKPSRDICQRGTSLTIQCQVDSQVTMMFWYRQQPGQSLTLIATANQGSEATYESGFVIDKFPISRPNLTFSTLTVSNMSPEDSSIYLCSVEGGRPGDYTFGSGTRLTVV.

The chain has TRBV7-2 and TRBJ1-2; TCRdb reports TRBD1, a call that lacks DNA to check it against. The germline V gene has CDR1 SGHTA and CDR2 FQGNSA. The CDR3 totals 14 residues. CDR3 sequence reads: CASSLLTGDYGYTF.

This chain uses TRBV5-1 with TRBJ2-3; the TCRdb call, TRBD1, lacks DNA for checking. This CDR3 comprises 15 residues. CDR1 and CDR2 (germline): SGHRS, YFSETQ. Here the CDR3 reads CASSPRTGLTDTQYF.

The rearrangement links TRBV6-1 to TRBJ1-1. CDR3 length equals 14 residues. Germline lookup yields CDR1 MNHNS and CDR2 SASEGT. CDR3: CASRQALVNTEAFF.

This chain joins TRBV7-9 and TRBJ2-2. Germline V gives CDR1 SEHNR, CDR2 FQNEAQ (reference sequence). The CDR3 sequence is 17 residues long. The CDR3 is CASSSDRQYANTGELFF.

V gene TRBV5-4 combines with J gene TRBJ2-1; the D gene TCRdb calls, TRBD2, cannot be checked with no DNA. Germline V lookup: CDR1 SGHNT, CDR2 YYREEE (reference sequence). The CDR3 totals 17 residues. The CDR3: CASSLVGLLAGGDEQFF. Combining the CDR3 with reference TRBV5-4 and TRBJ2-1 gives the whole variable domain ETGVTQSPTHLIKTRGQQVTLRCSSQSGHNTVSWYQQALGQGPQFIFQYYREEENGRGNFPPRFSGLQFPNYSSELNVNALELDDSALYLCASSLVGLLAGGDEQFFGPGTRLTVL.

This chain joins TRBV6-6 and TRBJ2-3. The CDR3 is 14 residues long. Germline CDR1 MNHNY, CDR2 SVGAGI (reference sequence). The chain's CDR3 is CASSYPDGTDTQYF.

J is TRBJ2-2 and V is TRBV7-2; TCRdb outputs TRBD2, but without DNA this stays unchecked. The CDR3 loop spans 17 amino acids. The germline V gene encodes CDR1 SGHTA and CDR2 FQGNSA. The CDR3 here is CASSLVALGRGGGELFF.

This rearrangement joins TRBV5-1 to TRBJ2-7; TCRdb calls TRBD1, which cannot be checked without DNA. This CDR3 has 15 amino acids. Germline-derived CDR1 and CDR2 are SGHRS and YFSETQ. The CDR3 is CASSLTLLGAGEQYF.

The rearrangement uses TRBV28 and TRBJ2-7. There are 12 residues in the CDR3. The germline V gene encodes CDR1 MDHEN and CDR2 SYDVKM. The CDR3 reads CASTSRPYEQYF.

The chain joins TRBV6-1 to TRBJ2-5; TCRdb's assignment of TRBD2 cannot be checked, as there is no DNA. CDR1 is MNHNS, CDR2 SASEGT, per germline. This CDR3 contains 16 residues. The CDR3 region is CASSRKPSGREETQYF.

The chain uses TRBV7-9 and TRBJ1-1; checking the TCRdb D call of TRBD1 is not possible without DNA. The CDR3 totals 14 residues. The germline gives CDR1 SEHNR, CDR2 FQNEAQ (reference sequence). The CDR3 sequence: CASSKGQGATEAFF.

The chain links TRBV5-1 to TRBJ1-4. Germline V gene lookup returns CDR1 SGHRS and CDR2 YFSETQ. The CDR3 runs to 17 residues. CDR3 sequence reads: CASSPGPNSATNEKLFF.

V and J are TRBV7-9 and TRBJ2-1; the D call of TRBD2 rests on TCRdb alone, since no DNA is present to check it. This CDR3 comprises 12 residues. CDR1 and CDR2 from the germline V gene are SEHNR and FQNEAQ (reference sequence). CDR3: CASSLWENEQFF. The full variable domain, with the rest looked up from reference TRBV7-9 and TRBJ2-1, is DTGVSQNPRHKITKRGQNVTFRCDPISEHNRLYWYRQTLGQGPEFLTYFQNEAQLEKSRLLSDRFSAERPKGSFSTLEIQRTEQGDSAMYLCASSLWENEQFFGPGTRLTVL.